This T cell receptor (beta chain) originates from a study of CD8+ T cells in alopecia areata. This clone was detected only a few times. Its antigen remains unidentified. The CDR3 runs to 12 residues. Trimming took off 5 bases at V and 4 bases at J, with 8 bases between the two ends. Germline-derived CDR1 and CDR2 are ENHRY and SYGVKD. Sequencing relied on a cDNA template that was reverse transcribed from extracted RNA. Assay used: immunoSEQ multiplex PCR; TCRdb lists only in-frame clones, some missing. Among approximately 40,000 clones listed, around half were seen once. Sorting of CD4+ cells into CD25+CD127- cells was carried out for roughly five patients. Lesional scalp tissue (obtained by punch biopsy) and peripheral blood were collected from alopecia areata patients. Researchers picked out CD4+ and CD8+ T cells from PBMCs by sorting. The study, taken as a whole, reports: Among patients, TCR sharing was less clear than in mice, a difference possibly due in part to HLA diversity in the patient population.

The sequence was obtained from a human donor with alopecia areata. The chain carries TRBV10-3 and TRBJ2-5, with D possibly matching TRBD2 (5 bases). Sequences were obtained from CD4+ Tregs sorted from blood. The chain's CDR3 is CAISPSGETQYF. The CDR3, as DNA: TGTGCCATCAGTCCCAGCGGAGAGACCCAGTACTTC.